This passage covers 23 T cell receptor beta chains from one sample sequenced in a study of control samples from healthy donors and cancer patients. Generated by immunoSEQ multiplex PCR, the TCRdb table keeps only in-frame clones and is missing some. The sample lists about 120,000 clones, roughly 90% seen once, with around 2.3% in the top ten. The sample taken for sequencing was blood. Source of these receptors: a man between 35 and 55 years old in good health.

The chain joins TRBV7-9 to TRBJ2-7, with D maybe TRBD2 (6 bases). Trimming stripped 4 bases from V and 6 bases from J, with 13 bases between. Germline V gene sequence: CDR1 SEHNR, CDR2 FQNEAQ (reference sequence). CDR3 length: 13 amino acids. The CDR3 is CASSSQPAGEQYF. The CDR3 nucleotides are TGTGCCAGCAGCTCCCAACCAGCGGGCGAGCAGTACTTC.

The rearrangement links TRBV28 to TRBJ1-3; D unclear. Deletions cut 3 bases from V and 0 bases from J, with 6 bases between. The CDR3 loop spans 14 amino acids. Germline CDR1 is MDHEN and CDR2 is SYDVKM. Here the CDR3 DNA reads TGTGCCAGCAGTTTTACGACCTCTGGAAACACCATATATTTT. It is translated as CASSFTTSGNTIYF.

The J gene is TRBJ1-5, the V gene TRBV5-6; no clear D gene. This CDR3 is built from 14 residues. V was clipped by 4 bases and J by 1 base, with 9 bases between them. Germline V gene sequence: CDR1 SGHDT, CDR2 YYEEEE. CDR3 amino acids: CASSLAESNQPQHF. CDR3 sequence (DNA): TGTGCCAGCAGCCTAGCAGAAAGCAATCAGCCCCAGCATTTT.

This sequence joins TRBV29-1 and TRBJ1-1, with no clear D. CDR1 is SQVTM, CDR2 ANQGSEA, per germline. Trimming removed 3 bases from V and 5 bases from J, with 4 bases in between. The CDR3 consists of 10 residues. The CDR3 bases are TGCAGCGTTGACTTGACTGAAGCTTTCTTT. Translation gives CSVDLTEAFF.

This rearrangement joins TRBV5-4 to TRBJ1-2; D is ambiguous. CDR3 size: 14 residues. Germline V lookup: CDR1 SGHNT, CDR2 YYREEE (reference sequence). V gave up 6 bases and J gave up 3 bases, with 15 bases separating them. The CDR3 protein is CASTYLQADYGYTF. In nucleotides, the CDR3 is TGTGCCAGCACCTACCTGCAGGCGGACTATGGCTACACCTTC.

In DNA, the CDR3 is TGTGCCAGCAGCCGCAGTATTCAAACAGATACGCAGTATTTT. It translates to CASSRSIQTDTQYF. This rearrangement joins TRBV7-9 to TRBJ2-3; D gene uncertain. Germline-derived CDR1 and CDR2 are SEHNR and FQNEAQ (reference sequence). The CDR3 extends over 14 amino acids. V dropped 5 bases and J dropped 3 bases, with 12 bases sitting between them.

The chain recombines TRBV3-1 (or the pseudogene TRBV3-2) with TRBJ2-5, with D tentatively TRBD1 or TRBD2 (7 bases each). Germline V gene sequence: CDR1 LGHDT, CDR2 YNNKEL (reference sequence). This CDR3 has 15 amino acids. V was shortened by 4 bases and J by 7 bases, with 19 bases between the two germline ends. The CDR3 sequence: CASSPVPGGEWTQYF. CDR3 nucleotide sequence: TGTGCCAGCAGCCCAGTCCCAGGGGGGGAATGGACCCAGTACTTC.

J is TRBJ1-4 and V is TRBV3-1 (or the pseudogene TRBV3-2); the D is unclear. The CDR3 sequence is 15 residues long. CDR1 is LGHDT and CDR2 is YNNKEL in the germline V gene (reference sequence). V was trimmed by 4 bases and J by 4 bases, leaving 13 bases between them. CDR3 residues: CASSRRRQLNEKLFF. The DNA for the CDR3 is TGTGCCAGCAGCCGAAGACGGCAGCTTAATGAAAAACTGTTTTTT.

J is TRBJ2-5 and V is TRBV7-6; tentatively, D is TRBD2 (6 bases). This CDR3 has 14 residues. The germline V gene encodes CDR1 SGHVS and CDR2 FNYEAQ. V was clipped by 3 bases and J by 5 bases, with 13 bases between them. In DNA form, the CDR3 reads TGTGCCAGCAGCTTTACTAGCTTTCAGGAGACCCAGTACTTC. Translated: CASSFTSFQETQYF.

In nucleotides, the CDR3 is TGTGCCAGCAGTGAATCGACAGACCATCAGCCCCAGCATTTT. Residues: CASSESTDHQPQHF. The chain combines TRBV6-1 with TRBJ1-5, with D possibly TRBD1 on 5 matching bases. CDR3 length: 14 amino acids. Germline CDR1 is MNHNS and CDR2 is SASEGT. Trimming took 2 bases from V and 5 from J, leaving 10 bases between them.

The J gene is TRBJ2-7, the V gene TRBV10-3, with no clear D. The V and J ends lost 2 bases and 3 bases respectively, with 5 bases between them. This CDR3 spans 12 amino acids. Per germline, CDR1 ENHRY and CDR2 SYGVKD. CDR3 in amino acids: CAISENDYEQYF. CDR3 bases: TGTGCCATCAGTGAGAACGACTACGAGCAGTACTTC.

This chain joins TRBV7-9 and TRBJ2-1; TRBD2 might be the D (6 bases). Germline V gene lookup returns CDR1 SEHNR and CDR2 FQNEAQ (reference sequence). Trimming pared 5 bases from V and 8 bases from J, leaving 19 bases between. The CDR3 totals 15 residues. CDR3 nucleotide sequence: TGTGCCAGCAGCCTCCGGGGCGGGAACATCGATGAGCAGTTCTTC. It encodes CASSLRGGNIDEQFF.

The chain combines TRBV28 with TRBJ1-5; D is ambiguous. V lost 6 bases and J 5 bases, leaving 14 bases between the germline ends. The CDR3 contains 14 residues. Per germline, CDR1 MDHEN and CDR2 SYDVKM. CDR3 bases: TGTGCCAGCAGCTTTCAAGGGCCCCATCAGCCCCAGCATTTT. Its translation: CASSFQGPHQPQHF.

V gene TRBV6-5 combines with J gene TRBJ1-5; D possibly corresponds to TRBD1 (5 bases). Germline values: CDR1 MNHEY, CDR2 SVGAGI. V lost 5 bases, J lost 3 bases, and 8 bases lay in between. The CDR3 is 13 amino acids. The chain's CDR3 is CASSMGTNQPQHF. The CDR3 DNA sequence: TGTGCCAGCAGTATGGGGACCAATCAGCCCCAGCATTTT.

This clone has just one count. V gene TRBV7-9 combines with J gene TRBJ2-5, with D possibly matching TRBD1 (5 bases). Trimming left V 10 bases short and J 2 bases short, with 14 bases between. This CDR3 comprises 13 residues. Germline CDR1 is SEHNR and CDR2 is FQNEAQ (reference sequence). Written as DNA, the CDR3 is TGTGCCACCTCTATTAAGGGGCAAGAGACCCAGTACTTC. This translates into CATSIKGQETQYF.

The V gene is TRBV30, the J gene TRBJ2-3, with 10 nucleotides matching TRBD2. The junction had 3 bases not matched to a gene; V was cut back by 0 bases and J by 3 bases. Germline CDR1 reads GTSNPN; CDR2 reads SVGIG (reference sequence). The CDR3 spans 15 residues. The CDR3 sequence: CAWSVSGGATDTQYF. CDR3 sequence (DNA): TGTGCCTGGAGTGTAAGCGGGGGGGCAACAGATACGCAGTATTTT.

This chain uses TRBV27 with TRBJ1-5, with TRBD1 matching over 7 bases. The V segment lost 4 bases and the J segment 0 bases; nucleotides outside the gene matches: 9. The CDR3 contains 17 residues. Germline CDR1 MNHEY, CDR2 SMNVEV (reference sequence). CDR3 DNA sequence: TGTGCCAGCAGTTCGTTCGGGACAGCTTATAGCAATCAGCCCCAGCATTTT. Its translation: CASSSFGTAYSNQPQHF.

The chain employs TRBV5-1 and TRBJ2-4, with TRBD2 as a possible D gene (5 bases). This CDR3 contains 14 residues. Trimming took off 0 bases at V and 6 bases at J, with 10 bases between the two ends. Per the germline V gene, CDR1 is SGHRS and CDR2 is YFSETQ. CDR3 loop: CASSLVGGVNIQYF. DNA of the CDR3: TGCGCCAGCAGCTTGGTCGGAGGAGTAAACATTCAGTACTTC.

The rearrangement uses TRBV5-1 and TRBJ2-1, with D possibly being TRBD1 (5 bases). The CDR3 extends over 14 amino acids. Trimming took 0 bases from V and 2 from J, leaving 6 bases between them. CDR1 is SGHRS and CDR2 is YFSETQ in the germline V gene. Here the CDR3 reads CASSLGGAYNEQFF. CDR3 in DNA: TGCGCCAGCAGCTTGGGGGGCGCCTACAATGAGCAGTTCTTC.

This chain connects TRBV10-3 to TRBJ1-5, with TRBD1 matching over 7 bases. The CDR3 spans 14 residues. V lost 10 bases and J lost 2; bases outside the gene matches: 8. The germline gives CDR1 ENHRY, CDR2 SYGVKD. The CDR3 spells CATEDRAGNQPQHF. The CDR3 DNA reads as TGTGCCACCGAAGACAGGGCGGGCAATCAGCCCCAGCATTTT.

The chain joins TRBV30 to TRBJ1-2, with D perhaps matching TRBD1 (6 bases). V lost 1 base to trimming and J lost 4 bases, with 16 bases between them. The germline V gene encodes CDR1 GTSNPN and CDR2 SVGIG (reference sequence). CDR3 length equals 15 residues. This CDR3 is CAWSGGTGIGYGYTF. The CDR3 region has the DNA TGTGCCTGGAGTGGGGGCACAGGGATCGGCTATGGCTACACCTTC.

This rearrangement joins TRBV5-5 to TRBJ1-5; the match to TRBD1 covers 8 bases. Germline V gene lookup returns CDR1 SGHKS and CDR2 YYEKEE (reference sequence). The CDR3 consists of 15 residues. V dropped 2 bases and J dropped 6; count of bases not matched to a gene: 7. This CDR3 reads CASSFQDREGQPQHF. CDR3 nucleotides: TGTGCCAGCAGCTTCCAGGACAGGGAGGGTCAGCCCCAGCATTTT.

The chain carries TRBV4-1 and TRBJ2-2; D is unclear. Trimming cost V 1 base and J 4 bases, with 10 bases left between them. The germline V gene encodes CDR1 MGHRA and CDR2 YSYEKL. The CDR3 consists of 15 residues. CDR3 nucleotide sequence: TGCGCCAGCAGCCAAGCGCAACAGAGCACCGGGGAGCTGTTTTTT. Translation: CASSQAQQSTGELFF.